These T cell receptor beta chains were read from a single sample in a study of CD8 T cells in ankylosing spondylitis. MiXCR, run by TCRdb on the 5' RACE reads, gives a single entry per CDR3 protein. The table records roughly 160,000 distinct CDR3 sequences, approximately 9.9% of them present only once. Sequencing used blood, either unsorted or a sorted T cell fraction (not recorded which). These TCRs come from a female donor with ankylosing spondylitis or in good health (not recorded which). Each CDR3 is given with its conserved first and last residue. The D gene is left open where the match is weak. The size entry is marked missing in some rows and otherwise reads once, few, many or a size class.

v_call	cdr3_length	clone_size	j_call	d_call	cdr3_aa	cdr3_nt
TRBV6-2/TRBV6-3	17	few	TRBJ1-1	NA	CASSYSIYTGSTTEAFF	TGTGCCAGCAGTTACTCCATTTATACCGGGAGCACCACTGAAGCTTTCTTT
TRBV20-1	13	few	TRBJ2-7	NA	CSARWPEHYEQYF	TGCAGTGCTAGGTGGCCGGAACACTACGAGCAGTACTTC
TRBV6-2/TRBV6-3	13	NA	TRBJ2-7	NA	CASSPLILLEQYF	TGTGCCAGCAGCCCTTTAATACTACTCGAGCAGTACTTC
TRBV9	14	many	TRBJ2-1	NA	CASSVGGATGEQFF	TGTGCCAGCAGCGTAGGAGGAGCAACAGGGGAGCAGTTCTTC
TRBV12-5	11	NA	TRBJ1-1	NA	CASENRLEAFF	TGTGCTAGTGAGAACAGGCTAGAAGCTTTCTTT
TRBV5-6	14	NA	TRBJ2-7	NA	CASSLEESGYEQYF	TGTGCCAGCAGCTTGGAAGAGAGCGGGTACGAGCAGTACTTC
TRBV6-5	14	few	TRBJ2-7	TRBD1	CASESTGQGHEQYF	TGTGCCAGCGAAAGTACGGGACAGGGACACGAGCAGTACTTC
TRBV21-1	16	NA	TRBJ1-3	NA	CASSTTGQTFTHTIYF	TGTGCCAGCAGCACAACAGGCCAAACTTTCACCCACACCATATATTTT
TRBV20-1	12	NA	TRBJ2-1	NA	CSARGGGLEQFF	TGCAGTGCTAGAGGGGGAGGTTTGGAGCAGTTCTTC
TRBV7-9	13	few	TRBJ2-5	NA	CASSAPVQETQYF	TGTGCCAGCAGCGCCCCGGTCCAAGAGACCCAGTACTTC
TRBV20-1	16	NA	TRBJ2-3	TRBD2	CSATGLAGRSTDTQYF	TGCAGTGCGACGGGACTAGCGGGACGAAGCACAGATACGCAGTATTTT
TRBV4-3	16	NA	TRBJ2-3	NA	CASSQDLRGRTDTQYF	TGCGCCAGCAGCCAAGATCTTAGGGGACGGACAGATACGCAGTATTTT
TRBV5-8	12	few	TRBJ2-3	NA	CASSEVEHTQYF	TGTGCCAGCAGCGAGGTAGAACATACGCAGTATTTT
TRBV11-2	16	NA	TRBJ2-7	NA	CASSTPSSFRSYEQYF	TGTGCCAGCAGCACGCCCTCGTCGTTCAGGTCCTACGAGCAGTACTTC